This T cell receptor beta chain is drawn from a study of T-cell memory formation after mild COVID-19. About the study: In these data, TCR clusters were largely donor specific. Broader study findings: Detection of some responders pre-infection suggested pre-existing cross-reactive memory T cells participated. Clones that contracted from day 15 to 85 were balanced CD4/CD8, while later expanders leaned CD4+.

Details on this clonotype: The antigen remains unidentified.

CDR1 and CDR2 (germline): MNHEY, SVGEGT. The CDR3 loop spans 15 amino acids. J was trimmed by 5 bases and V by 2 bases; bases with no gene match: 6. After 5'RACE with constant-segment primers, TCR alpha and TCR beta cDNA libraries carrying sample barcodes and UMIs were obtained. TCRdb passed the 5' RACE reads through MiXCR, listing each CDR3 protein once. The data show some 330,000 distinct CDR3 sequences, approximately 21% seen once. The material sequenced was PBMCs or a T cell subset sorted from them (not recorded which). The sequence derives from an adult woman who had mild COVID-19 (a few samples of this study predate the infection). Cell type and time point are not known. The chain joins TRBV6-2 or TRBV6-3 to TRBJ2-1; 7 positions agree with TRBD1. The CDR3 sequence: CASSYPSGQHNEQFF. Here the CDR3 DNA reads TGTGCCAGCAGTTACCCATCGGGACAGCACAATGAGCAGTTCTTC.